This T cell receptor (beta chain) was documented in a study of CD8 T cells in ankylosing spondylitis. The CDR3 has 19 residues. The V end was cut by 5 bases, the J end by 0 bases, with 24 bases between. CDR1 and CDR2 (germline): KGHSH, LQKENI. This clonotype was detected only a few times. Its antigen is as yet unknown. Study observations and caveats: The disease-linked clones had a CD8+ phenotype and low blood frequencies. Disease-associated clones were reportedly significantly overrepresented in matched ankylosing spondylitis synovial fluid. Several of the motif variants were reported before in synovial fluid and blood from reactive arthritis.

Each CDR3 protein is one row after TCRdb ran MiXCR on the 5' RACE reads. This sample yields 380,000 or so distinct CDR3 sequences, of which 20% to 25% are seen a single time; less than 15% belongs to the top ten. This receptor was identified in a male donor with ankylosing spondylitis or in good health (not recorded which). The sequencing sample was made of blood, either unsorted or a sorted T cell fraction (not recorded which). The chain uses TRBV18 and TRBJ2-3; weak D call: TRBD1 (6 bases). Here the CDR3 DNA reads TGTGCCAGCTCAGGGACAAGATTCGGCGAATTGACCAGCACAGATACGCAGTATTTT. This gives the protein CASSGTRFGELTSTDTQYF.